The 23 T cell receptor beta chains below come from one sample, sequenced in a study of OX40 agonist ivuxolimab in advanced cancers. Profiled with immunoSEQ multiplex PCR; TCRdb holds only in-frame clones, not every one. The sample lists under 80,000 clones, approximately 87% occurring once. Source: CD4+ or CD8+ T cells sorted from blood, taken in a trial of the OX40 agonist ivuxolimab. The origin of the receptors is an adult with an advanced solid tumor such as melanoma, head and neck, liver or kidney cancer.

This sequence joins TRBV27 and TRBJ2-5, with 11 nucleotides matching TRBD2. Trimming at V came to 3 bases and at J to 5 bases, leaving 5 bases not matched to a gene. The CDR3 spans 15 residues. Germline CDR1 MNHEY, CDR2 SMNVEV (reference sequence). In DNA, the CDR3 is TGTGCCAGCAGTTTTAGCGGGAGGGCCAGGGAGACCCAGTACTTC. This translates into CASSFSGRARETQYF.

About this clone itself: Other DNA sequences in this specimen translate into the identical CDR3. The chain combines TRBV28 with TRBJ2-7; D remains unclear. From germline, CDR1 is MDHEN and CDR2 SYDVKM. The CDR3 runs to 14 residues. Between the trimmed V and J ends, which lost 7 bases and 2 bases, there was a span of 15 bases. CDR3 region: CASTPGEETYEQYF. The CDR3 nucleotides are TGTGCCAGCACCCCGGGTGAGGAGACCTACGAGCAGTACTTC.

This chain links TRBV11-1 with TRBJ2-5; D ambiguous. V was shortened by 5 bases and J by 2 bases, with 12 bases between the two germline ends. The CDR3 consists of 14 residues. Germline V CDR1 and CDR2: SGHAT, FQDESV (reference sequence). The CDR3 loop reads CASSPPGRQETQYF. The DNA of the CDR3 is TGTGCCAGCAGCCCCCCCGGGCGACAAGAGACCCAGTACTTC. Full variable domain (rest looked up from reference TRBV11-1 and TRBJ2-5): EAEVAQSPRYKITEKSQAVAFWCDPISGHATLYWYRQILGQGPELLVQFQDESVVDDSQLPKDRFSAERLKGVDSTLKIQPAELGDSAMYLCASSPPGRQETQYFGPGTRLLVL.

The chain combines TRBV11-2 with TRBJ1-5; the D is unclear. This CDR3 has 14 amino acids. The germline gives CDR1 SGHAT, CDR2 FQNNGV. Trimming took 0 bases from V and 6 from J, leaving 9 bases between them. The CDR3: CASSLDHNGQPQHF. CDR3 in DNA: TGTGCCAGCAGCTTAGATCATAACGGTCAGCCCCAGCATTTT.

The J gene is TRBJ2-1, the V gene TRBV11-3, with D hard to call. This CDR3 region has 11 residues. In germline, CDR1 is SGHNT, CDR2 YENEEA. Trimming took 5 bases from V and 7 from J, leaving 6 bases between them. The CDR3: CASSRKNEQFF. CDR3 in DNA: TGTGCCAGCAGCCGAAAGAATGAGCAGTTCTTC.

This chain joins TRBV2 and TRBJ2-3; the D is unclear. The CDR3 loop spans 13 amino acids. The V end lost 0 bases, the J end lost 7 bases, and 8 bases lay between the germline ends. The germline V gene encodes CDR1 SNHLY and CDR2 FYNNEI. CDR3 residues: CASSEARGNTQYF. CDR3 DNA sequence: TGTGCCAGCAGTGAAGCGAGAGGAAATACGCAGTATTTT. The whole variable domain, filled in from reference TRBV2 and TRBJ2-3, reads EPEVTQTPSHQVTQMGQEVILRCVPISNHLYFYWYRQILGQKVEFLVSFYNNEISEKSEIFDDQFSVERPDGSNFTLKIRSTKLEDSAMYFCASSEARGNTQYFGPGTRLTVL.

The gene calls are TRBV28 and TRBJ2-2; the D gene could be TRBD1 or TRBD2 (5 bases each). The V and J ends lost 8 bases and 5 bases respectively, with 9 bases between them. CDR3 size: 12 residues. Germline CDR1 MDHEN, CDR2 SYDVKM. The DNA of the CDR3 is TGTGCCAGCTGGGACGAAACCGGGGAGCTGTTTTTT. This encodes CASWDETGELFF.

The V call is TRBV14, the J call TRBJ2-1; no reliable D call. The CDR3 is 15 amino acids. V lost 0 bases and J lost 2, with 8 bases in between. The V gene's germline CDR1 is SGHDN and CDR2 FVKESK. The CDR3 is CASSQDDATYNEQFF. CDR3 DNA sequence: TGTGCCAGCAGCCAAGATGATGCTACCTACAATGAGCAGTTCTTC.

This clone has a handful of counts. V gene TRBV6-1 combines with J gene TRBJ1-5, with no clear D. CDR1 and CDR2 from the germline V gene are MNHNS and SASEGT. This CDR3 comprises 14 residues. The V end was cut by 6 bases, the J end by 9 bases, with 18 bases between. CDR3 region: CASRNLREVGPQHF. DNA of the CDR3: TGTGCCAGCAGGAATCTGAGGGAAGTGGGGCCCCAGCATTTT.

V usage is TRBV27 and J usage is TRBJ2-5; no reliable D call. The last part of the DNA fits TRBJ2-7 better; the J call may be wrong. Germline CDR1 reads MNHEY; CDR2 reads SMNVEV (reference sequence). The CDR3 is 14 amino acids. The CDR3: CASSGVGLEYEQYF. CDR3 in DNA: TGTGCCAGCAGTGGTGTTGGGCTCGAATACGAGCAGTACTTC.

This rearrangement joins TRBV19 to TRBJ1-1; D not resolved. The CDR3 spans 14 residues. CDR1 is LNHDA, CDR2 SQIVND, per germline (reference sequence). V was cut by 3 bases and J by 1 base, with 9 bases left in between. The CDR3 nucleotides are TGTGCCAGTAGTATGGGGTGGCAGAACACTGAAGCTTTCTTT. The encoded protein is CASSMGWQNTEAFF.

The table lists this clone with a few counts. The chain uses TRBV18 and TRBJ2-5, with TRBD1 identical over 7 bases. In germline, CDR1 is KGHSH, CDR2 LQKENI. The CDR3 contains 15 residues. The V segment lost 3 bases and the J segment 3 bases; nucleotides outside the gene matches: 7. The CDR3: CASSPQNRGKETQYF. The CDR3, as DNA: TGTGCCAGCTCACCTCAAAACAGGGGAAAAGAGACCCAGTACTTC.

The rearrangement links TRBV28 to TRBJ2-2, with 7 nucleotides matching TRBD1. Germline V gives CDR1 MDHEN, CDR2 SYDVKM. V gave up 6 bases and J gave up 2 bases; unmatched junction bases: 6. The CDR3 totals 15 residues. Here the CDR3 reads CASRGWDRNTGELFF. The CDR3 nucleotides read TGTGCCAGCAGGGGGTGGGACAGAAACACCGGGGAGCTGTTTTTT.

The V call is TRBV6-5, the J call TRBJ2-7; a weak D match, TRBD2 (6 bases). The CDR3 has 13 residues. Germline CDR1 is MNHEY and CDR2 is SVGAGI. Between the trimmed V and J ends, which lost 8 bases and 7 bases, there was a span of 18 bases. The CDR3 spells CASARRSRGEQYF. For the CDR3, the DNA is TGTGCCAGCGCCCGCCGGTCCCGGGGGGAGCAGTACTTC.

The chain links TRBV6-6 to TRBJ2-3; TRBD1 aligns across 10 bases. Germline V gives CDR1 MNHNY, CDR2 SVGAGI (reference sequence). The CDR3 length is 15 residues. V lost 6 bases to trimming and J lost 2 bases; unmatched junction nucleotides: 5. This chain's CDR3 is CASSRGQGNTDTQYF. The CDR3 region has the DNA TGTGCCAGCAGCCGGGGACAGGGGAACACAGATACGCAGTATTTT.

CDR3: CASSVVYGYTF. The CDR3 nucleotides are TGTGCCAGCAGTGTCGTCTACGGCTACACCTTC. The chain carries TRBV6-4 and TRBJ1-2; D remains unclear. V lost 4 bases and J lost 8, with 8 bases in between. Germline values: CDR1 MRHNA, CDR2 SNTAGT. This CDR3 has 11 residues.

This clone occurred once. The chain joins TRBV7-2 to TRBJ2-2, with D possibly matching TRBD1 (7 bases). The CDR3 length is 14 residues. Germline lookup yields CDR1 SGHTA and CDR2 FQGNSA. V was shortened by 4 bases and J by 5 bases, with 11 bases between the two germline ends. CDR3 in amino acids: CASSWAGGTGELFF. For the CDR3, the DNA is TGTGCCAGCAGCTGGGCAGGGGGGACCGGGGAGCTGTTTTTT.

This clone was detected once. CDR3 in amino acids: CAWSAGRLAGRTDTQYF. DNA of the CDR3: TGTGCCTGGAGTGCCGGGAGACTAGCGGGGCGTACAGATACGCAGTATTTT. This chain joins TRBV30 and TRBJ2-3; 11 nucleotides agree with TRBD2. The CDR3 sequence is 17 residues long. In germline, CDR1 is GTSNPN, CDR2 SVGIG (reference sequence). After removal of 1 base from V and 3 bases from J, the junction contained 9 bases not matched to a gene.

The chain joins TRBV5-4 to TRBJ1-1; tentative D call: TRBD1 (5 bases). There are 15 residues in the CDR3. The V and J ends lost 0 bases and 0 bases respectively, with 9 bases between them. Germline-derived CDR1 and CDR2 are SGHNT and YYREEE (reference sequence). In DNA form, the CDR3 reads TGTGCCAGCAGCTTGGGAGGGACTGTGAACACTGAAGCTTTCTTT. It translates to CASSLGGTVNTEAFF.

V gene TRBV30 combines with J gene TRBJ1-5; 7 bases agree with TRBD1. Germline CDR1 and CDR2: GTSNPN and SVGIG (reference sequence). The CDR3 length is 14 residues. The V gene end was trimmed by 1 base and the J gene end by 5 bases; junction bases not matched to a gene: 5. The CDR3 sequence is CAWSGQGGYQPQHF. The CDR3 bases are TGTGCCTGGAGTGGACAGGGAGGGTATCAGCCCCAGCATTTT.

This clone occurred once. The V call is TRBV27, the J call TRBJ1-5, with 7 bases identical to TRBD1. The CDR3 has 16 amino acids. The trim removed 2 bases at V and 1 base at J, leaving 5 bases unmatched. Germline CDR1 MNHEY, CDR2 SMNVEV (reference sequence). The CDR3 DNA follows: TGTGCCAGCAGTTTAGTGGGACAGTTCAGCAATCAGCCCCAGCATTTT. Translating gives CASSLVGQFSNQPQHF.

This chain joins TRBV11-2 and TRBJ1-6, with D unclear. The CDR3 totals 14 residues. Looked up from germline, CDR1 is SGHAT and CDR2 is FQNNGV. V was pared by 2 bases and J by 0 bases, with 2 bases between. This chain's CDR3 is CASSLSSYNSPLHF. Written as DNA, the CDR3 is TGTGCCAGCAGCTTAAGCTCCTATAATTCACCCCTCCACTTT.

V and J are TRBV4-1 and TRBJ2-6; D might be TRBD1 (5 bases). The CDR3 extends over 16 amino acids. Germline V gives CDR1 MGHRA, CDR2 YSYEKL. Trimming removed 1 base at V and 0 bases at J, with 7 bases between. CDR3 nucleotide sequence: TGCGCCAGCAGCCAAGTCCAGGGCTCTGGGGCCAACGTCCTGACTTTC. It is translated as CASSQVQGSGANVLTF.